This T cell receptor beta chain stems from a study of T cells in localized non-small cell lung cancer. Notes on this clone: What it binds is unknown.

General study findings and limits: With higher T cell density in blood came longer overall survival. Investigators sequenced only a single tumor region, leaving heterogeneity possible. Uninvolved adjacent lung, not tumor, had the highest T cell clonality.

Trimming at V came to 3 bases and at J to 7 bases, leaving 8 bases not matched to a gene. Per germline, CDR1 SGHAT and CDR2 FQNNGV. This CDR3 has 14 residues. The assay was immunoSEQ multiplex PCR, and TCRdb's table has in-frame clones only and misses some. The data show tens of thousands of clones, 75% to 95% seen once. The chain has TRBV11-2 and TRBJ1-1; 7 nucleotides match TRBD1. The source material was peripheral blood, sampled before any cancer treatment. The sequence was obtained from a female donor at least 60 years old with stage I lung adenocarcinoma. CDR3: CASSLSGGFLEAFF. In DNA, the CDR3 is TGTGCCAGCAGCTTGTCAGGGGGGTTTCTTGAAGCTTTCTTT.